This TCR beta chain derives from a study of T cell responses to AZD1222 COVID-19 vaccine (dated by TCRdb to about 2021). Regarding the complete study: Because spike-specific TCR depth and breadth did not differ between the two schedules, AZD1222 recipients who got a second dose at roughly 4 weeks were pooled with those who got a second dose at roughly 12 weeks. TCR sequencing was performed for 230 to 250 trial participants, of whom about 200 were given two doses of AZD1222 and approximately 25 were given two doses of MenACWY control vaccine. Enrollment into the trials was organized by age into subgroups of 18-55, 56-69 and 70-plus years, and those subgroups contained roughly 150, 30 and 60 TCR-sequenced participants, respectively.

The research as a whole found: Only five to seven AZD1222 recipients were SARS-CoV-2 seropositive at baseline, limiting conclusions about previously exposed vaccinees. CD4 TCRs associated with the vaccine covered the entire spike protein, and the dominant responses were in regions 160-218 and 743-854. In the small 56-69-year group, the increase in depth fell short of significance, most likely because of low power. After two AZD1222 doses, spike-specific TCR breadth and depth were significantly higher than at day 0 and than in MenACWY recipients. Most participants were white British and females outnumbered males, and the authors suggested that clonal diversity may have been underestimated. Reportedly, close to half of the unique spike-specific TCRs recognized epitopes lying outside the regions that are mutated in the B.1.351 and B.1.1.7 variants. No day 14 peak-response samples were available, so repertoires were characterized only after the peak T cell response.

The CDR3 regions of human TCRbeta chains were subjected to immunosequencing. The study's processing was this. Repertoire TCRs were checked for matches against a reference library of SARS-CoV-2-specific TCRs that had been generated using the MIRA antigen-specificity platform. Breadth was defined as the fraction of unique TCRs that were SARS-CoV-2-associated. Depth was defined as the fraction of total T cells that were SARS-CoV-2-associated. Using the MIRA data, each spike-specific TCR was mapped to the spike region that the TCR reacts to and placed in a CD4 or CD8 class. Log10-transformed breadth and depth values were compared by one-way ANOVA with Sidak's multiple comparisons tests. The immuneACCESS repertoire file appears here via TCRdb, limited to in-frame rearrangements. These files lack a portion of the clones; in checked studies, under half of the deficit traces to unresolved V genes, and the cause of the others is not known. That table is the source of V, J and clone size, and D and trimming were worked out from the DNA. Recorded for this sample are 150,000 to 200,000 clones; roughly nine tenths of them occurred a single time. Roughly 6.9% of the sample rests with the top ten.

This specimen's time point label, per the study, means: baseline before first vaccination. Samples from vaccinated people were obtained from the UK trials COV001 and COV002, which included a single-blind randomized controlled phase 2/3 trial of AZD1222 (ChAdOx1 nCoV-19) in healthy adults. For TCRbeta chain sequencing, PBMC samples from trial participants were taken at day 0 and at day 28 after the second dose. On this clone: The antigen it recognizes is unknown. The sample holds no much larger clone one base away, and base qualities are not on file.

V gives up 5 bases and J gives up 2 bases, and the segment between their germline ends measures 22 bases. The germline V gene encodes CDR1 SGHRS and CDR2 YFSETQ. From its cysteine to its phenylalanine, the CDR3 spans 17 amino acids. Only the CDR3 region is kept as DNA, spanning 51 bases read in frame from base 1. The receptor chain draws on TRBV5-1 and TRBJ1-1; the D gene is possibly TRBD1, with 5 bases matching. Sequenced here: peripheral blood, sampled on day 0 of AZD1222 vaccination. This receptor was taken from an adult in good health. The CDR3 protein sequence reads: CASRPLRLDSSNTEAFF. The nucleotide sequence is TGCGCCAGCAGACCACTCCGTCTAGACAGCAGCAACACTGAAGCTTTCTTT.